A single sample is the source of the 29 T cell receptor beta chains below, sequenced in a study of T cell clusters in autoimmune cytopenias. Roughly 38,000 genome equivalents of blood DNA were amplified for TRB. TRB rearrangements were amplified by touch-down multiplex PCR with mixed TRB-A/B primers. TCRdb re-analyzed the multiplex PCR reads; it lists each CDR3 protein once, without DNA. There are fewer than 4,500 distinct CDR3 sequences in the sample, with 30% to 45% held by the top ten. The sample comprised peripheral blood. These receptors were collected from a human donor with an autoimmune cytopenia or autoimmune hepatitis (not recorded which).

Judged by frequency, this clonotype is medium-sized. The chain links TRBV15 to TRBJ1-6; TCRdb's assignment of TRBD1 cannot be checked, as there is no DNA. Germline assignment: CDR1 LNHNV and CDR2 YYDKDF (reference sequence). The CDR3 spans 15 residues. The CDR3 region is CATSRERGPNSPLHF.

Considering frequency, this clonotype is medium-sized (0.01 to 0.1%). The genes are TRBV18 and TRBJ2-2; TCRdb's D call, TRBD1, is unchecked because there is no DNA. Germline V lookup: CDR1 KGHSH, CDR2 LQKENI. This CDR3 is 16 amino acids long. This chain's CDR3 is CASSPPQGGVAGELFF.

This chain connects TRBV4-3 to TRBJ1-4; TCRdb picks TRBD1, but there is no DNA to check that call. The CDR3 totals 16 residues. Germline-derived CDR1 and CDR2 are LGHNA and YSLEER. CDR3 region: CASSRGTGGFNEKLFF.

Considering frequency, this clonotype is medium-sized (0.01 to 0.1%). This rearrangement joins TRBV12-3 or TRBV12-4 to TRBJ2-1; TCRdb designates TRBD2, a call that cannot be tested without DNA. The CDR3 length is 16 residues. CDR3: CASSLVPSGGWEEQFF.

Measured by frequency, this clonotype is medium-sized (0.01 to 0.1%). V is TRBV27 and J is TRBJ2-7; TCRdb reports TRBD1, a call that lacks DNA to check it against. Germline V gene data show CDR1 as MNHEY and CDR2 as SMNVEV (reference sequence). The length of the CDR3 is 15 residues. CDR3 in amino acids: CASSDGQTYVMKQYF.

This clonotype is called medium-sized (0.01 to 0.1%) based on its frequency. The chain recombines TRBV12-3 or TRBV12-4 with TRBJ1-1. The CDR3 is 13 amino acids. CDR3 in amino acids: CASFWSLNTEAFF.

This clonotype ranks as medium-sized (0.01 to 0.1%) in terms of frequency. The chain's CDR3 is CASSPPVGTSGGPRDTQYF. The chain has TRBV18 and TRBJ2-3; lacking DNA, the TRBD2 call made by TCRdb goes unchecked. Looked up from germline, CDR1 is KGHSH and CDR2 is LQKENI. CDR3 length: 19 amino acids.

This chain joins TRBV14 and TRBJ2-1; the D call of TRBD2 rests on TCRdb alone, since no DNA is present to check it. Per germline, CDR1 SGHDN and CDR2 FVKESK. The CDR3 runs 16 residues. This CDR3 reads CASSQGLSGVGNEQFF. The full variable domain, its missing parts supplied by reference TRBV14 and TRBJ2-1, is EAGVTQFPSHSVIEKGQTVTLRCDPISGHDNLYWYRRVMGKEIKFLLHFVKESKQDESGMPNNRFLAERTGGTYSTLKVQPAELEDSGVYFCASSQGLSGVGNEQFFGPGTRLTVL.

The chain has TRBV5-6 and TRBJ2-5. This CDR3 region has 12 residues. Germline CDR1 SGHDT, CDR2 YYEEEE. CDR3 amino acids: CARSFSRETQYF.

This clonotype is labeled medium-sized based on frequency. The chain has TRBV20-1 and TRBJ1-5; the TCRdb D gene call, TRBD1, has no DNA to confirm it. Germline CDR1 DFQATT, CDR2 SNEGSKA (reference sequence). This CDR3 contains 16 residues. The CDR3 protein is CSARVSGTGYSQPQHF.

This rearrangement joins TRBV6-5 to TRBJ1-3. In germline, CDR1 is MNHEY, CDR2 SVGAGI. This CDR3 is 15 amino acids long. The CDR3 loop is CASSSETVGGNTIYF.

The rearrangement joins TRBV6-5 to TRBJ2-5. The CDR3 has 12 residues. Germline loops: CDR1 MNHEY, CDR2 SVGAGI. CDR3 residues: CASSYSGQTQYF.

The V call is TRBV24-1, the J call TRBJ1-5; TCRdb returns TRBD1, unconfirmable since there is no DNA. Germline V lookup: CDR1 KGHDR, CDR2 SFDVKD. This CDR3 is 14 amino acids long. The CDR3 protein is CATSARGPGLPQHF.

The gene calls are TRBV6-5 and TRBJ1-3; TCRdb selects TRBD1, and the lack of DNA leaves this call unchecked. This CDR3 has 19 amino acids. Looked up from germline, CDR1 is MNHEY and CDR2 is SVGAGI. This CDR3 is CASSYSIGGVQVSGNTIYF.

By frequency, this clonotype registers medium-sized (0.01 to 0.1%). The CDR3 loop reads CASSYSRTGGRGYTF. The chain combines TRBV6-5 with TRBJ1-2; checking the TCRdb D call of TRBD1 is not possible without DNA. The CDR3 is made up of 15 amino acids. Germline V gene data show CDR1 as MNHEY and CDR2 as SVGAGI.

The chain uses TRBV28 and TRBJ1-2; TCRdb's D call, TRBD1, is unchecked because there is no DNA. The CDR3 is 14 residues long. Germline V gene data show CDR1 as MDHEN and CDR2 as SYDVKM. The CDR3 is CASSFDRAAYGYTF.

This clonotype counts as medium-sized (0.01 to 0.1%) by frequency. This rearrangement joins TRBV19 to TRBJ1-5; there is no DNA to check the TCRdb D call of TRBD1. CDR3 size: 16 residues. Germline assignment: CDR1 LNHDA and CDR2 SQIVND (reference sequence). CDR3 in amino acids: CASSIDQGQGNQPQHF.

The chain combines TRBV18 with TRBJ2-2; TCRdb designates TRBD1, a call that cannot be tested without DNA. The V gene's germline CDR1 is KGHSH and CDR2 LQKENI. The CDR3 totals 15 residues. The CDR3: CASYKGGAGTGELFF.

In terms of frequency, this clonotype is medium-sized. The V gene is TRBV18, the J gene TRBJ1-1; without DNA, the TCRdb call of TRBD1 cannot be checked. CDR3 size: 15 residues. Germline CDR1 is KGHSH and CDR2 is LQKENI. CDR3 loop: CASSPMGQVGTEAFF.

This clonotype registers medium-sized (0.01 to 0.1%) by frequency. This sequence joins TRBV19 and TRBJ2-7; TCRdb designates TRBD1, a call that cannot be tested without DNA. CDR3 size: 15 residues. The V gene's germline CDR1 is LNHDA and CDR2 SQIVND (reference sequence). The CDR3 loop reads CASAPHQGVSYEQYF.

This clonotype is called medium-sized based on its frequency. The rearrangement links TRBV19 to TRBJ2-2; TCRdb selects TRBD1, and the lack of DNA leaves this call unchecked. Germline CDR1 is LNHDA and CDR2 is SQIVND (reference sequence). The CDR3 is made up of 19 amino acids. CDR3 amino acids: CASSIWGRGGRGATGELFF.

This clonotype is called medium-sized based on its frequency. V usage is TRBV19 and J usage is TRBJ2-5. Germline CDR1 reads LNHDA; CDR2 reads SQIVND (reference sequence). The CDR3 runs to 15 residues. CDR3 region: CASSHVGKLWETQYF.

The V and J genes are TRBV24-1 and TRBJ1-2; absent DNA, TCRdb's TRBD1 call cannot be checked. This CDR3 is built from 15 residues. CDR1 is KGHDR, CDR2 SFDVKD, per germline. The CDR3 sequence is CATSDLPGGFYGYTF.

The chain employs TRBV7-9 and TRBJ2-2; TCRdb's assignment of TRBD1 cannot be checked, as there is no DNA. Germline CDR1 reads SEHNR; CDR2 reads FQNEAQ (reference sequence). The CDR3 has 16 residues. The CDR3 reads CASSLEGGRRTGELFF.

The genes are TRBV20-1 and TRBJ2-7; lacking DNA, the TRBD1 call made by TCRdb goes unchecked. The CDR3 length is 13 residues. Germline V gene data show CDR1 as DFQATT and CDR2 as SNEGSKA (reference sequence). The CDR3 reads CSARPRGGYEQYF.

The chain is built from TRBV6-2 or TRBV6-3 and TRBJ2-7; TCRdb picks TRBD1, but there is no DNA to check that call. The germline V gene encodes CDR1 MNHEY and CDR2 SVGEGT. The CDR3 has 15 amino acids. The CDR3 region is CASSSLGQGKYEQYF.

In terms of frequency, this clonotype is medium-sized. The chain couples TRBV18 to TRBJ1-1. The germline V gene has CDR1 KGHSH and CDR2 LQKENI. The CDR3 consists of 14 residues. The CDR3 is CASSPQRGSTEAFF. The variable domain in full, with the rest retrieved from reference TRBV18 and TRBJ1-1, is NAGVMQNPRHLVRRRGQEARLRCSPMKGHSHVYWYRQLPEEGLKFMVYLQKENIIDESGMPKERFSAEFPKEGPSILRIQQVVRGDSAAYFCASSPQRGSTEAFFGQGTRLTVV.

This clonotype is labeled medium-sized (0.01 to 0.1%) based on frequency. CDR3 in amino acids: CSVGITGVDTQYF. V gene TRBV29-1 combines with J gene TRBJ2-3; lacking DNA, the TRBD1 call made by TCRdb goes unchecked. In germline, CDR1 is SQVTM, CDR2 ANQGSEA. CDR3 length: 13 amino acids.

V gene TRBV7-6 combines with J gene TRBJ2-7; the TRBD2 assignment by TCRdb is unverifiable without DNA. The CDR3 is 16 residues long. The V gene's germline CDR1 is SGHVS and CDR2 FNYEAQ. CDR3 loop: CASSPSGGMGTDEQYF.